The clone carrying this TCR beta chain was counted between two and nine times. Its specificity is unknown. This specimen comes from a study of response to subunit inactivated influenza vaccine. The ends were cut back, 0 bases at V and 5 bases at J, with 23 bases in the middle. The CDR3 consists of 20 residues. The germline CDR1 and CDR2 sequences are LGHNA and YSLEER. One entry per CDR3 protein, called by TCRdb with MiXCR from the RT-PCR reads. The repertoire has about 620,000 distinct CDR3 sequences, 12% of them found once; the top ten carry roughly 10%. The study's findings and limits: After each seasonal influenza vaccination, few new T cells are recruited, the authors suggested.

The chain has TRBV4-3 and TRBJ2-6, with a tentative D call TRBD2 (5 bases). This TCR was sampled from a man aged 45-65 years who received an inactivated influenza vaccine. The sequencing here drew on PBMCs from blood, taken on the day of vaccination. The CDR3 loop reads CASSQDWFRDGFGRANVLTF. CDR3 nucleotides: TGCGCCAGCAGCCAAGATTGGTTTCGAGACGGTTTCGGGAGGGCCAACGTCCTGACTTTC.